This T cell receptor (beta chain) was recovered during a study of T-cell memory formation after mild COVID-19. TCR alpha and TCR beta cDNA libraries with sample barcodes and UMIs came from 5'RACE using constant-segment primers. TCRdb itself ran the 5' RACE reads through MiXCR, one entry per CDR3 protein. The repertoire holds hundreds of thousands of distinct CDR3 sequences, with approximately 23% as singletons. The CDR3 is 15 amino acids. V gave up 5 bases and J gave up 2 bases, with 15 bases separating them. Germline V gives CDR1 SGHVS, CDR2 FQNEAQ. Study observations and caveats: Mainly CM and EM harbored the contracting CD4+ clones; mainly EMRA harbored the CD8+ ones. Day 15 to 85 contractors were CD4/CD8 balanced; later expanders leaned CD4+.

This clonotype was recorded a few times. Antigen unknown. The chain is built from TRBV7-8 and TRBJ2-5; D might be TRBD2 (6 bases). This sequence was found in an adult woman who had mild COVID-19 (a few samples of this study predate the infection). Cell type and time point are not known. The sequenced sample was PBMCs or a T cell subset sorted from them (not recorded which). CDR3: CASSIRDWVQETQYF. In DNA, the CDR3 is TGTGCCAGCAGCATCCGGGACTGGGTTCAAGAGACCCAGTACTTC.